This TCR beta chain was observed in a study of cytotoxic CD8 clonotypes in ibrutinib-treated CLL. Unmatched junction bases numbered 6, after V lost 2 bases and J lost 3 bases. Germline CDR1 reads GTSNPN; CDR2 reads SVGIG (reference sequence). The CDR3 covers 15 residues. Profiled with immunoSEQ multiplex PCR; TCRdb holds only in-frame clones, not every one. Among 200,000 to 250,000 clones, approximately 70% were seen once, and the ten largest hold around 5.9%. The clonotype was recovered from a human donor with chronic lymphocytic leukemia. Sample: PBMCs, taken after 12 months of ibrutinib treatment. V and J are TRBV30 and TRBJ2-1; 8 positions agree with TRBD1. The CDR3 sequence is CAWSPRTGIYNEQFF. As DNA, the CDR3 is TGTGCCTGGAGTCCTAGGACAGGGATCTACAATGAGCAGTTCTTC.